Listed below are T cell receptor beta chains from one sample, sequenced in a study of blood T cell repertoires in COVID-19. This table comes from immunoSEQ multiplex PCR, and its TCRdb copy is limited to in-frame clones, with some not included. This sample has 350,000 to 500,000 clones, with about 90% found just once. The sample comprised peripheral blood. The receptors were gathered from a man aged 18 to 35 with COVID-19, enrolled during active disease. CDR3s include the opening cysteine and the closing phenylalanine or tryptophan. A D gene is named only where the DNA matches it firmly. Size is stated for part of the rows, as once, few or many counts, or as a class when the clone is expanded.

TRBV6-6	-	-	TRBJ2-7	CASSTGAYEQYF	TGTGCCAGCAGCACCGGGGCCTACGAGCAGTACTTC
TRBV6-5	TRBD2	-	TRBJ2-1	CASSPGLAHNEQFF	TGTGCCAGCAGTCCGGGACTAGCCCACAATGAGCAGTTCTTC
TRBV6-5	-	-	TRBJ2-3	CASSYSRGRSDTQYF	TGTGCCAGCAGTTACTCACGAGGGCGGTCAGATACGCAGTATTTT
TRBV25-1	TRBD2	-	TRBJ2-3	CASSIGLAGPDTQYF	TGTGCCAGCAGCATAGGACTAGCGGGACCAGATACGCAGTATTTT
TRBV7-2	-	-	TRBJ2-1	CASSFFGDEQFF	TGTGCCAGCAGCTTCTTCGGAGATGAGCAGTTCTTC
TRBV11-2	-	-	TRBJ2-3	CASSFLLGTDTQYF	TGTGCCAGCAGCTTCCTTTTAGGCACAGATACGCAGTATTTT
TRBV7-9	-	few	TRBJ2-1	CASTARSNEQFF	TGTGCCAGCACCGCTCGGTCGAATGAGCAGTTCTTC
TRBV30	TRBD2	-	TRBJ2-7	CAWRLGGDYEQYF	TGTGCCTGGAGGTTGGGGGGGGACTACGAGCAGTACTTC
TRBV10-3	TRBD2	-	TRBJ2-3	CAISPGTGRVHTQYF	TGTGCCATCAGCCCAGGCACGGGGAGGGTTCATACGCAGTATTTT
TRBV16	TRBD1	few	TRBJ2-5	CASSQATGGNQETQYF	TGTGCCAGCAGCCAAGCGACAGGGGGAAATCAAGAGACCCAGTACTTC
TRBV19	TRBD1	-	TRBJ1-4	CASSTDRGRVEEAEKLFF	TGTGCCAGTAGTACGGACAGGGGAAGGGTTGAAGAGGCTGAAAAACTGTTTTTT
TRBV5-1	TRBD1	-	TRBJ2-2	CASSPQPGTGEAGELFF	TGCGCCAGCAGCCCGCAGCCCGGGACAGGGGAGGCCGGGGAGCTGTTTTTT
TRBV10-3	-	-	TRBJ2-1	CAISEREGDYNEQFF	TGTGCCATCAGTGAGAGGGAGGGGGACTACAATGAGCAGTTCTTC
TRBV2	-	-	TRBJ1-2	CASRDDSRGAGYGYTF	TGTGCCAGCAGGGATGACTCTAGGGGCGCAGGCTATGGCTACACCTTC
TRBV4-2	-	few	TRBJ1-1	CASSQFRGSTEAFF	TGTGCCAGCAGCCAGTTCAGGGGTAGCACTGAAGCTTTCTTT
TRBV20-1	-	-	TRBJ1-1	CSARDLAEAFF	TGCAGTGCTAGAGATCTCGCTGAAGCTTTCTTT
TRBV18	TRBD1	-	TRBJ1-4	CASSHLAFNTGASEKLFF	TGTGCCAGCTCACATCTCGCATTCAATACAGGGGCGAGTGAAAAACTGTTTTTT
TRBV2	-	-	TRBJ2-5	CASSMGAETQYF	TGTGCCAGCAGTATGGGGGCGGAGACCCAGTACTTC
TRBV19	-	-	TRBJ1-3	CASSLTRNTIYF	TGTGCCAGTTCACTAACACGAAACACCATATATTTT
TRBV18	-	-	TRBJ1-4	CASSRNRDGEKLFF	TGTGCCAGCTCACGGAACAGGGATGGAGAAAAACTGTTTTTT
TRBV2	-	-	TRBJ1-1	CASSYRAGNTEAFF	TGTGCCAGCAGCTACAGGGCCGGGAACACTGAAGCTTTCTTT
TRBV5-4	-	-	TRBJ2-1	CASSTTSRNEQFF	TGTGCCAGCAGCACTACTAGCCGCAATGAGCAGTTCTTC
TRBV5-3	TRBD1	few	TRBJ1-2	CARSLGDRQNYGYTF	TGTGCCAGAAGCTTGGGGGACAGACAAAACTATGGCTACACCTTC
TRBV4-2	TRBD1	-	TRBJ2-4	CASSTTGTATLQPQYF	TGTGCCAGCAGCACCACCGGGACAGCGACCCTCCAGCCTCAGTACTTC
TRBV5-1	-	-	TRBJ1-6	CASSPGQLASSYNSPLHF	TGCGCCAGCAGCCCAGGACAATTGGCGAGCTCCTATAATTCACCCCTCCACTTT
TRBV24-1	TRBD1	-	TRBJ1-6	CATGQGLMPLHF	TGTGCCACTGGACAGGGGTTAATGCCCCTCCACTTT
TRBV11-2	TRBD1	-	TRBJ2-1	CASSGTGSSYNEQFF	TGTGCCAGCAGCGGGACAGGGAGCTCCTACAATGAGCAGTTCTTC
TRBV6-5	TRBD1	-	TRBJ2-5	CASSTGQGFFETQYF	TGTGCCAGCAGCACGGGACAGGGGTTTTTCGAGACCCAGTACTTC
TRBV27	TRBD2	-	TRBJ2-1	CASTPSGRAHEQFF	TGTGCCAGTACTCCTAGCGGGAGGGCCCATGAGCAGTTCTTC
TRBV18	-	-	TRBJ2-2	CASCRVSNTGELFF	TGTGCCAGCTGCCGCGTTTCGAACACCGGGGAGCTGTTTTTT
TRBV15	TRBD2	-	TRBJ2-7	CATSRVAGGPYEQYF	TGTGCCACCAGCAGAGTAGCGGGAGGGCCCTACGAGCAGTACTTC
TRBV28	-	few	TRBJ2-7	CASSRGHYEQYF	TGTGCCAGCAGCCGAGGACATTACGAGCAGTACTTC
TRBV7-9	TRBD1	-	TRBJ2-7	CASSSGGDRIYEQYF	TGTGCCAGCAGCTCCGGAGGGGACAGGATTTACGAGCAGTACTTC
TRBV11-2	TRBD2	-	TRBJ2-1	CASSYPGLAAYNEQFF	TGTGCCAGCAGCTACCCTGGACTAGCGGCCTACAATGAGCAGTTCTTC
TRBV3-1/TRBV3-2	-	-	TRBJ1-1	CASSQGGGSTEAFF	TGTGCCAGCAGCCAAGGGGGAGGGAGCACTGAAGCTTTCTTT
TRBV10-3	-	-	TRBJ1-5	CAISPLFNQPQHF	TGTGCCATCAGCCCTTTGTTTAATCAGCCCCAGCATTTT
TRBV13	TRBD2	once	TRBJ2-5	CASSLREGGVETQYF	TGTGCCAGCAGCTTAAGGGAGGGCGGTGTGGAGACCCAGTACTTC
TRBV7-2	-	-	TRBJ2-1	CASTRQAYNEQFF	TGTGCCAGCACTCGACAGGCCTACAATGAGCAGTTCTTC
TRBV7-6	TRBD1	-	TRBJ2-7	CASSLRGTGLVYEQYF	TGTGCCAGCAGCCTCCGAGGGACAGGCCTTGTATACGAGCAGTACTTC
TRBV6-4	-	once	TRBJ1-1	CASSDSGTMNTEAFF	TGTGCCAGCAGTGACTCGGGGACAATGAACACTGAAGCTTTCTTT
TRBV5-4	TRBD1	-	TRBJ1-1	CASSLAGQGGIRSTEAFF	TGTGCCAGCAGCTTGGCCGGACAGGGAGGAATAAGGAGCACTGAAGCTTTCTTT
TRBV27	-	-	TRBJ1-5	CASSSSGFMPQHF	TGTGCCAGCAGTTCGTCAGGGTTCATGCCCCAGCATTTT
TRBV24-1	-	-	TRBJ1-2	CATSLGVDYTF	TGTGCCACCAGCCTCGGGGTCGACTACACCTTC
TRBV12-3/TRBV12-4	TRBD1	-	TRBJ2-4	CASSFGTVHIQYF	TGTGCCAGCAGTTTCGGGACAGTGCACATTCAGTACTTC
TRBV7-9	-	-	TRBJ2-2	CASSSTTGTGELFF	TGTGCCAGCAGCTCAACCACAGGGACCGGGGAGCTGTTTTTT
TRBV5-1	TRBD1	-	TRBJ1-2	CASSLRTGDGGYTF	TGCGCCAGCAGCCTCAGAACAGGGGATGGGGGCTACACCTTC
TRBV7-2	-	-	TRBJ2-5	CASSLITGGRETQYF	TGTGCCAGCAGCTTAATAACGGGGGGCCGGGAGACCCAGTACTTC
TRBV2	TRBD1	-	TRBJ1-2	CASRRDRSNYGYTF	TGTGCCAGCAGAAGGGACAGGTCCAACTATGGCTACACCTTC
TRBV12-3/TRBV12-4	-	few	TRBJ2-3	CASSVGTDTQYF	TGTGCCAGCAGCGTCGGCACAGATACGCAGTATTTT
TRBV2	TRBD2	-	TRBJ2-2	CASSESGRATGELFF	TGTGCCAGCAGTGAAAGCGGGAGGGCCACCGGGGAGCTGTTTTTT
TRBV2	-	-	TRBJ1-6	CASSPQGGNSPLHF	TGTGCCAGCAGTCCTCAGGGCGGTAATTCACCCCTCCACTTT
TRBV10-3	TRBD2	-	TRBJ2-5	CAISEGPAGGETQYF	TGTGCCATCAGTGAGGGCCCAGCGGGAGGAGAGACCCAGTACTTC
TRBV10-2	TRBD2	-	TRBJ2-5	CASSRGRIQTQYF	TGCGCCAGCAGTCGCGGGAGGATACAGACCCAGTACTTC
TRBV6-1	-	-	TRBJ1-1	CASSEFSLEAFF	TGTGCCAGCAGTGAATTTAGCCTTGAAGCTTTCTTT
TRBV2	-	-	TRBJ1-4	CASSARVNEKLFF	TGTGCCAGCAGTGCCCGGGTTAATGAAAAACTGTTTTTT
TRBV28	-	-	TRBJ1-2	CASRTLGGHGYTF	TGTGCCAGCAGGACCTTGGGAGGGCATGGCTACACCTTC
TRBV6-6	-	-	TRBJ2-7	CASSTSGGRSYEQYF	TGTGCCAGCAGTACAAGCGGTGGAAGGAGCTACGAGCAGTACTTC
TRBV27	-	-	TRBJ2-1	CASSWAGGWNEQFF	TGTGCCAGCAGTTGGGCAGGAGGTTGGAATGAGCAGTTCTTC
TRBV13	TRBD2	-	TRBJ2-5	CASSARWGGAQETQYF	TGTGCCAGCAGCGCGAGGTGGGGGGGAGCCCAAGAGACCCAGTACTTC